Below are 28 T cell receptor beta chains sequenced from a single sample in a study of T cells in Graves' hyperthyroidism and ophthalmopathy. RNA transcripts were the template for amplifying TCR beta CDR3 regions. First-round RT-PCR of the TCR CDR3 relied on the HTBI primer set. TCRdb called the multiplex PCR reads again in MiXCR, with one record for every CDR3 protein. The profile covers 370,000 or so distinct CDR3 sequences, with about 25% appearing a single time and about 73% taken by the ten largest. The sample was blood. These receptor sequences come from a man aged 50 to 60 with Graves' hyperthyroidism.

V and J are TRBV7-9 and TRBJ2-7, with D perhaps assigned TRBD1 or TRBD2 (6 bases each). There are 13 residues in the CDR3. The ends were cut back, 10 bases at V and 3 bases at J, with 16 bases in the middle. The germline V gene encodes CDR1 SEHNR and CDR2 FQNEAQ (reference sequence). The CDR3 loop is CAMGGRYLYEQYF. The CDR3 coding sequence is TGTGCCATGGGGGGCAGGTACCTCTACGAGCAGTACTTC.

This clonotype was recorded at least ten times. The chain employs TRBV18 and TRBJ1-5; D not resolved. CDR3 length equals 17 residues. Germline V CDR1 and CDR2: KGHSH, LQKENI. Trimming took 3 bases from V and 5 from J, leaving 20 bases between them. The CDR3 bases are TGTGCCAGCTCACCTGCCCCACGAGGAGGGATTCATCAGCCCCAGCATTTT. Protein product: CASSPAPRGGIHQPQHF. Supplemented by reference TRBV18 and TRBJ1-5, the full variable domain reads NAGVMQNPRHLVRRRGQEARLRCSPMKGHSHVYWYRQLPEEGLKFMVYLQKENIIDESGMPKERFSAEFPKEGPSILRIQQVVRGDSAAYFCASSPAPRGGIHQPQHFGDGTRLSIL.

The chain links TRBV4-1 to TRBJ2-1, with TRBD2 as a possible D gene (6 bases). The CDR3 spans 16 residues. The germline V gene has CDR1 MGHRA and CDR2 YSYEKL. With 0 bases removed from V and 2 bases from J, the gap between germline ends came to 11 bases. The CDR3 here is CASSQDQGLAYNEQFF. CDR3 coding DNA: TGCGCCAGCAGCCAAGATCAGGGACTCGCCTACAATGAGCAGTTCTTC.

This clonotype has a single count. V is TRBV5-1 and J is TRBJ2-1; 9 nucleotides line up with TRBD2. V trimming: 4 bases; J trimming: 7 bases; junction bases outside the gene matches: 18. The CDR3 runs 18 residues. The germline CDR1 and CDR2 sequences are SGHRS and YFSETQ. CDR3 bases: TGCGCCAGCAGCCTCACGGTTTCGAGCGGGAGGCCGGGGAATGAGCAGTTCTTC. Its translation: CASSLTVSSGRPGNEQFF.

This clonotype was seen repeatedly, ten times or more. The chain combines TRBV11-2 with TRBJ2-7, with D tentatively TRBD2 (6 bases). The CDR3 runs to 14 residues. The germline V gene encodes CDR1 SGHAT and CDR2 FQNNGV. The ends were cut back, 1 base at V and 1 base at J, with 8 bases in the middle. CDR3 residues: CASSLAGVSYEQYF. In DNA, the CDR3 is TGTGCCAGCAGCTTAGCGGGAGTGTCCTACGAGCAGTACTTC. The whole variable domain, filled in from reference TRBV11-2 and TRBJ2-7, reads EAGVAQSPRYKIIEKRQSVAFWCNPISGHATLYWYQQILGQGPKLLIQFQNNGVVDDSQLPKDRFSAERLKGVDSTLKIQPAKLEDSAVYLCASSLAGVSYEQYFGPGTRLTVT.

CDR3 in DNA: TGTGCCAGCAGGCCCCAGGGGAATAATTCACCCCTCCACTTT. The encoded protein is CASRPQGNNSPLHF. The V gene is TRBV25-1, the J gene TRBJ1-6; D is possibly TRBD1 (6 bases). The V and J ends lost 6 bases and 5 bases respectively, with 11 bases between them. CDR3 length: 14 amino acids. Germline lookup yields CDR1 MGHDK and CDR2 SYGVNS.

This clonotype has more than one count but fewer than ten. The CDR3 DNA sequence: TGTGCCTGCGCCCGACAGGGTCTAAGCTATGGCTACACCTTC. It translates to CACARQGLSYGYTF. The rearrangement uses TRBV30 and TRBJ1-2; 7 bases match TRBD1. The J segment lost 4 bases and the V segment lost 6 bases, leaving 11 bases of the junction unmatched. The CDR3 spans 14 residues. CDR1 is GTSNPN, CDR2 SVGIG, per germline (reference sequence).

There are many counts of this clonotype. The chain links TRBV12-3 or TRBV12-4 to TRBJ2-3, with 12 bases identical to TRBD1. CDR3 length: 15 residues. The junction had 7 bases not matched to a gene; V was cut back by 5 bases and J by 7 bases. The DNA of the CDR3 is TGTGCCAGCAGTCTCCGGGACAGGGGGCTATATACGCAGTATTTT. Encoded protein: CASSLRDRGLYTQYF.

This clonotype was picked up many times. This chain connects TRBV28 to TRBJ2-7, with D possibly being TRBD1 (6 bases). CDR3 size: 14 residues. Trimming stripped 5 bases from V and 2 bases from J, with 13 bases between. CDR1 is MDHEN and CDR2 is SYDVKM in the germline V gene. CDR3 loop: CASSPPGATYEQYF. DNA of the CDR3: TGTGCCAGCAGTCCTCCAGGGGCAACCTACGAGCAGTACTTC. The variable domain in full, with the rest retrieved from reference TRBV28 and TRBJ2-7, is DVKVTQSSRYLVKRTGEKVFLECVQDMDHENMFWYRQDPGLGLRLIYFSYDVKMKEKGDIPEGYSVSREKKERFSLILESASTNQTSMYLCASSPPGATYEQYFGPGTRLTVT.

This clonotype was counted only a few times. The V call is TRBV18, the J call TRBJ2-7; 7 bases map to TRBD1. Looked up from germline, CDR1 is KGHSH and CDR2 is LQKENI. V dropped 6 bases and J dropped 0; count of bases not matched to a gene: 2. This CDR3 region has 13 residues. Here the CDR3 reads CASSGQSSYEQYF. CDR3 nucleotide sequence: TGTGCCAGCTCGGGACAGAGCTCCTACGAGCAGTACTTC.

This clonotype was counted a few times. The chain joins TRBV29-1 to TRBJ1-1, with no clear D. The germline CDR1 and CDR2 sequences are SQVTM and ANQGSEA. CDR3 length equals 12 residues. Trimming stripped 3 bases from V and 4 bases from J, with 9 bases between. The DNA of the CDR3 is TGCAGCGTTGAGGGTGTGAGCACTGAAGCTTTCTTT. The encoded protein is CSVEGVSTEAFF.

This clonotype showed up many times. This chain joins TRBV28 and TRBJ1-1; no reliable D call. With 7 bases removed from V and 9 bases from J, the gap between germline ends came to 21 bases. Per the germline V gene, CDR1 is MDHEN and CDR2 is SYDVKM. This CDR3 region has 14 residues. The CDR3 coding sequence is TGTGCCAGCACCCCCTTGACGCCTCATCCAAAAGCTTTCTTT. Encoded protein: CASTPLTPHPKAFF.

V and J are TRBV19 and TRBJ2-1, with 9 bases fitting TRBD1. After removal of 7 bases from V and 4 bases from J, the junction contained 8 bases not matched to a gene. Germline V gene lookup returns CDR1 LNHDA and CDR2 SQIVND (reference sequence). The CDR3 has 15 amino acids. DNA of the CDR3: TGTGCCAGTAACCCAACAGGGGGCCTGTACAATGAGCAGTTCTTC. Amino acid sequence: CASNPTGGLYNEQFF.

This clonotype was seen just once. The V gene is TRBV11-1, the J gene TRBJ1-1; a weak D match, TRBD1 (5 bases). The CDR3 consists of 14 residues. Trimming removed 5 bases from V and 13 bases from J, with 23 bases in between. In germline, CDR1 is SGHAT, CDR2 FQDESV (reference sequence). The chain's CDR3 is CASSGRRGITGGFF. CDR3 DNA: TGTGCCAGCAGCGGGAGAAGGGGAATTACTGGAGGTTTCTTT.

The CDR3 nucleotides are TGCAGTGCTAGACATGGTAACACCGGGGAGCTGTTTTTT. Translated, it gives CSARHGNTGELFF. The chain links TRBV20-1 to TRBJ2-2, with D hard to call. The germline V gene encodes CDR1 DFQATT and CDR2 SNEGSKA (reference sequence). The CDR3 is 13 residues long. V lost 2 bases to trimming and J lost 2 bases, with 6 bases between them.

The CDR3 region has the DNA TGCGCCAGCAGCTGGGGACAGGGTACGTCCGAGCAGTACTTC. Translation: CASSWGQGTSEQYF. The V call is TRBV5-1, the J call TRBJ2-7; 9 bases fit TRBD1. The CDR3 extends over 14 amino acids. J was trimmed by 6 bases and V by 3 bases; bases with no gene match: 7. Germline CDR1 SGHRS, CDR2 YFSETQ.

This clonotype appeared a few times. The V call is TRBV6-1, the J call TRBJ2-3; 7 bases map to TRBD1. The CDR3 length is 15 residues. CDR1 MNHNS and CDR2 SASEGT come from the germline V gene. V gave up 1 base and J gave up 1 base; unmatched junction bases: 2. CDR3 in amino acids: CASSEGGQRTDTQYF. CDR3 nucleotide sequence: TGTGCCAGCAGTGAAGGGGGACAGCGCACAGATACGCAGTATTTT.

This chain links TRBV9 with TRBJ2-7, with 12 bases aligning to TRBD2. V lost 3 bases, J lost 6 bases, and 4 bases stayed unmatched. This CDR3 comprises 14 residues. Germline CDR1 reads SGDLS; CDR2 reads YYNGEE. CDR3 coding DNA: TGTGCCAGCAGCGAGACTAGCGGGAGCCTCGAGCAGTACTTC. Residues: CASSETSGSLEQYF.

This rearrangement joins TRBV3-1 to TRBJ1-5; no definite D call. Germline loops: CDR1 LGHDT, CDR2 YNNKEL (reference sequence). The V and J ends lost 1 base and 9 bases respectively, with 13 bases between them. This CDR3 region has 14 residues. The CDR3 sequence is CASSQGEGLGPQHF. In DNA form, the CDR3 reads TGTGCCAGCAGCCAAGGGGAGGGCTTGGGGCCCCAGCATTTT.

V and J are TRBV5-4 and TRBJ1-4; 7 bases fit TRBD1. The CDR3 has 15 amino acids. Germline values: CDR1 SGHNT, CDR2 YYREEE (reference sequence). V lost 0 bases, J lost 4 bases, and 3 bases stayed unmatched. The CDR3 is CASSLEQGINEKLFF. CDR3 bases: TGTGCCAGCAGCTTGGAACAGGGGATTAATGAAAAACTGTTTTTT.

This clonotype appeared once. V usage is TRBV19 and J usage is TRBJ2-1; no clear D gene. Per germline, CDR1 LNHDA and CDR2 SQIVND (reference sequence). V lost 11 bases and J 9 bases, leaving 11 bases between the germline ends. This CDR3 contains 10 residues. The CDR3 bases are TGTGCCGGGTACCGGCGTGAGCAGTTCTTC. It translates to CAGYRREQFF.

The chain recombines TRBV7-3 with TRBJ2-2, with TRBD2 matching over 7 bases. This CDR3 is built from 14 residues. CDR1 and CDR2 (germline): SGHTA, FQGTGA. The J segment lost 8 bases and the V segment lost 2 bases, leaving 5 bases of the junction unmatched. Here the CDR3 reads CASSLPEGGGELFF. In nucleotides, the CDR3 is TGTGCCAGCAGCTTACCGGAGGGAGGGGGGGAGCTGTTTTTT.

This clonotype was seen repeatedly, ten times or more. The chain carries TRBV11-2 and TRBJ2-5, with a weak D call TRBD1 (5 bases). With 6 bases removed from V and 4 bases from J, the gap between germline ends came to 15 bases. Germline values: CDR1 SGHAT, CDR2 FQNNGV. CDR3 length: 14 residues. In DNA, the CDR3 is TGTGCCAGCAGTCAAACCCAGGGCCGAGAGACCCAGTACTTC. Its translation: CASSQTQGRETQYF.

This clonotype was seen more than once but under ten times. This chain connects TRBV6-1 to TRBJ2-7; 8 bases agree with TRBD1. The CDR3 runs to 14 residues. Germline V gene lookup returns CDR1 MNHNS and CDR2 SASEGT. The J segment lost 2 bases and the V segment lost 6 bases, leaving 6 bases of the junction unmatched. CDR3 protein: CASRPPGGPYEQYF. The CDR3 DNA sequence: TGTGCCAGCAGGCCCCCAGGGGGCCCCTACGAGCAGTACTTC.

About this clonotype: The junction and the germline gene differ at one end; a read error may be behind it. The CDR3 DNA reads TGTGCCTGGAGGAGTGAGGCCAGCAATCAGCCCCGGCATTTT. Protein sequence: CAWRSEASNQPRHF. The chain employs TRBV30 and TRBJ1-5; no reliable D call. Germline lookup yields CDR1 GTSNPN and CDR2 SVGIG (reference sequence). The CDR3 runs to 14 residues.

This clonotype occurred a few times. The chain is built from TRBV5-5 and TRBJ2-7, with a tentative D call TRBD1 (6 bases). Germline loops: CDR1 SGHKS, CDR2 YYEKEE (reference sequence). The CDR3 extends over 14 amino acids. Trimming left V 1 base short and J 3 bases short, with 11 bases between. The CDR3 is CASSLRDKYYEQYF. CDR3 sequence (DNA): TGTGCCAGCAGCTTGCGGGACAAATACTACGAGCAGTACTTC.

This clonotype was detected many times. This chain's CDR3 is CASSEGLAGGNEQFF. The CDR3 coding sequence is TGTGCCAGCAGTGAAGGACTAGCGGGAGGCAATGAGCAGTTCTTC. This chain links TRBV2 with TRBJ2-1; 13 nucleotides line up with TRBD2. The CDR3 is 15 amino acids. J lost 6 bases, V lost 1 base, and 0 bases had no gene match. The germline V gene has CDR1 SNHLY and CDR2 FYNNEI.

The V and J genes are TRBV29-1 and TRBJ2-1, with 9 bases that match TRBD1. The CDR3 extends over 15 amino acids. The germline gives CDR1 SQVTM, CDR2 ANQGSEA. V lost 4 bases to trimming and J lost 3 bases; unmatched junction nucleotides: 7. The CDR3 DNA reads TGCAGCGTTGCTGGGGACAGGGTGGACTACAATGAGCAGTTCTTC. Protein sequence: CSVAGDRVDYNEQFF.